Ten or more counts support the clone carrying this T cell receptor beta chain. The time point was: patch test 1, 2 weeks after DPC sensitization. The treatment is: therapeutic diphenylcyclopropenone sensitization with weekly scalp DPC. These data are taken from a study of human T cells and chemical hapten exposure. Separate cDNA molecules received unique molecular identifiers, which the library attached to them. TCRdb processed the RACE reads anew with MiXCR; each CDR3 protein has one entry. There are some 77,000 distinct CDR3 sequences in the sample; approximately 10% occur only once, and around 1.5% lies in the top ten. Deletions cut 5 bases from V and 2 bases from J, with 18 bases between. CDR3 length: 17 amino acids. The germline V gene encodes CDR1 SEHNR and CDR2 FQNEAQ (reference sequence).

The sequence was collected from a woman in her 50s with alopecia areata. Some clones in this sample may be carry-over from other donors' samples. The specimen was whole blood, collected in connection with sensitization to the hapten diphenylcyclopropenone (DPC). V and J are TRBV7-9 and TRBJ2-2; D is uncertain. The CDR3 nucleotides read TGTGCCAGCAGCCTCCTGCGTATGACACCTAACACCGGGGAGCTGTTTTTT. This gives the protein CASSLLRMTPNTGELFF.